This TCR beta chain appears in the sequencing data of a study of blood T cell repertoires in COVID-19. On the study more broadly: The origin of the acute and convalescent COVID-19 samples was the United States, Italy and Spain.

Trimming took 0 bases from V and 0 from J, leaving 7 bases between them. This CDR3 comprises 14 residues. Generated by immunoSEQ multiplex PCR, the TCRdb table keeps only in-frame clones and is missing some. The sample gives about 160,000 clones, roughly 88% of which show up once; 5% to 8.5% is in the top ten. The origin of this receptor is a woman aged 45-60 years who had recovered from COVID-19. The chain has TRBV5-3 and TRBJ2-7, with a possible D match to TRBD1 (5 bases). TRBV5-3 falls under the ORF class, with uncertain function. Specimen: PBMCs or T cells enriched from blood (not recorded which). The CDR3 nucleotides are TGTGCCAGAAGCTTGGAGGACAACTCCTACGAGCAGTACTTC. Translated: CARSLEDNSYEQYF.